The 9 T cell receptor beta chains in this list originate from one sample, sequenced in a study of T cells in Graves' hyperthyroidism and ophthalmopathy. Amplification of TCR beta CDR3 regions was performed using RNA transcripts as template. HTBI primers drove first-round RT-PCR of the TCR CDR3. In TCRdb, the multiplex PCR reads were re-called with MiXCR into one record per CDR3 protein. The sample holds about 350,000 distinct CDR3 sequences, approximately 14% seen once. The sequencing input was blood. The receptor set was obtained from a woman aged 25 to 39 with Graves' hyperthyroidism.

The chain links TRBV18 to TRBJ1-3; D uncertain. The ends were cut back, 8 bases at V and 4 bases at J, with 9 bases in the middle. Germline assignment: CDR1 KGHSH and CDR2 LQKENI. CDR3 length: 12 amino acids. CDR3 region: CASTSEGNTIYF. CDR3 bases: TGTGCCAGCACATCCGAGGGAAACACCATATATTTT.

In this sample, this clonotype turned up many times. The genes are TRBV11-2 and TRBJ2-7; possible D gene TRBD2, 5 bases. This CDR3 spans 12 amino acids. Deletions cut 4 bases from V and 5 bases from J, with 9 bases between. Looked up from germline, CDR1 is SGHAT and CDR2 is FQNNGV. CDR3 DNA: TGTGCCAGCAGCTCTACTAGAGACGAGCAGTACTTC. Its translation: CASSSTRDEQYF. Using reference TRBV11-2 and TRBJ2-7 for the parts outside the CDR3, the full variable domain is EAGVAQSPRYKIIEKRQSVAFWCNPISGHATLYWYQQILGQGPKLLIQFQNNGVVDDSQLPKDRFSAERLKGVDSTLKIQPAKLEDSAVYLCASSSTRDEQYFGPGTRLTVT.

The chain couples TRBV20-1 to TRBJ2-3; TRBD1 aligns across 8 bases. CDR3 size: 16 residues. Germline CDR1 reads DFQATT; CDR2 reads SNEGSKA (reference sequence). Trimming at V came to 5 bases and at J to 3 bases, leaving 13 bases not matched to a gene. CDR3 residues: CSAVAGQAFPTDTQYF. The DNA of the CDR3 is TGCAGTGCTGTGGCGGGACAGGCCTTCCCGACAGATACGCAGTATTTT.

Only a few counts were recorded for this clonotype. DNA for the CDR3: TGTGCCAGCAGCCGCCATCCCCAGGGCGGCTACACCTTC. Translating it yields CASSRHPQGGYTF. V is TRBV6-1 and J is TRBJ1-2; maybe TRBD1 (5 bases). The germline gives CDR1 MNHNS, CDR2 SASEGT. V was clipped by 6 bases and J by 8 bases, with 16 bases between them. There are 13 residues in the CDR3.

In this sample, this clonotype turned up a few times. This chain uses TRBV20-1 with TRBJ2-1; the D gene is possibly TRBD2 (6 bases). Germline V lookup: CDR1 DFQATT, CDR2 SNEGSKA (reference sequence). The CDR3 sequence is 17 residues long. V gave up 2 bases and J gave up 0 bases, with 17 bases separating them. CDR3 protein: CSARPLIAVSSYNEQFF. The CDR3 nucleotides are TGCAGTGCTAGACCTTTAATAGCGGTGAGCTCCTACAATGAGCAGTTCTTC.

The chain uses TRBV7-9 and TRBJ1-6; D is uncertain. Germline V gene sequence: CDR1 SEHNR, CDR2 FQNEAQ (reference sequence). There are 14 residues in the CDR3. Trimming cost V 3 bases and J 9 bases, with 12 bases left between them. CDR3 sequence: CASSFNRESSPLHF. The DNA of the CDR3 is TGTGCCAGCAGCTTTAACCGTGAAAGTTCACCCCTCCACTTT.

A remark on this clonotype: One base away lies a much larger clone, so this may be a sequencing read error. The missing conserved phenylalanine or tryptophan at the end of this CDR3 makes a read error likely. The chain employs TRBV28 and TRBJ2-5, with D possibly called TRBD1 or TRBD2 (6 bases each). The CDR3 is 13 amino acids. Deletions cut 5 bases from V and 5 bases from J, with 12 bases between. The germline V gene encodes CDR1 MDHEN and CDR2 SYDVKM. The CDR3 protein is CASSTGAPETQYL. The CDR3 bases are TGTGCCAGCAGTACGGGGGCCCCGGAGACCCAGTACCTC.

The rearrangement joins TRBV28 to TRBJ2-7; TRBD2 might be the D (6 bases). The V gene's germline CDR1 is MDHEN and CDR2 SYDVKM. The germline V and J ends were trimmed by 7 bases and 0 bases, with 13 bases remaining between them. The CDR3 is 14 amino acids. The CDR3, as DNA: TGTGCCAGCACCCAAGGGGACTTCTCCTACGAGCAGTACTTC. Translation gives CASTQGDFSYEQYF.

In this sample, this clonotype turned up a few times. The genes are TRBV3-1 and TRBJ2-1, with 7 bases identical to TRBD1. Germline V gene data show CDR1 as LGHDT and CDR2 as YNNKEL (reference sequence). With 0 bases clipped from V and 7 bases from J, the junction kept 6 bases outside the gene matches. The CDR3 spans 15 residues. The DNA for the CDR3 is TGTGCCAGCAGCCAAGAACAGGGGTTCGGGAATGAGCAGTTCTTC. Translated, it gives CASSQEQGFGNEQFF.